These 18 T cell receptor beta chains originate from one sample sequenced in a study of cytomegalovirus exposure and HLA in healthy donors (dated by TCRdb to the late 2010s). Library generation was performed with the immunoSEQ multiplex PCR assay. For the multiplex PCR, a mixture combining 60 forward primers for TCR Vbeta segments and 13 reverse primers for TCR Jbeta segments was used. Entries here come from immuneACCESS through TCRdb and include only in-frame sequences with V and J called. Some clones fail to appear in such tables; in the studies checked, an unresolved V gene covers under half of the shortfall, and the cause of the remainder is unknown. For this sample the table gives 78,000 or so clones, of which approximately 84% were detected only once. The ten largest clones take up 2.4% of the sample. The material sequenced was PBMCs. The receptor set was obtained from a woman aged 45-65 years in good health and CMV-seronegative.

V is TRBV5-1 and J is TRBJ2-7, with a weak D call TRBD2 (5 bases). Trimming pared 5 bases from V and 3 bases from J, leaving 18 bases between. Germline loops: CDR1 SGHRS, CDR2 YFSETQ. CDR3 length: 15 amino acids. CDR3 bases: TGCGCCAGCAGACACGACTCCCAGAGGGTCTACGAGCAGTACGTC. It encodes CASRHDSQRVYEQYV.

This chain connects TRBV9 to TRBJ2-7, with D possibly TRBD2 on 7 matching bases. CDR1 SGDLS and CDR2 YYNGEE come from the germline V gene. This CDR3 region has 18 residues. The V gene lost 2 bases and the J gene lost 3 bases, with 24 bases spanning the gap. CDR3 coding DNA: TGTGCCAGCAGCGTGCCTGGGGGGGCCCATAAAACCGACTACGAGCAGTACGTC. Translation: CASSVPGGAHKTDYEQYV.

The chain recombines TRBV5-1 with TRBJ1-2; 11 positions agree with TRBD1. The length of the CDR3 is 15 residues. CDR1 is SGHRS and CDR2 is YFSETQ in the germline V gene. After removal of 4 bases from V and 8 bases from J, the junction contained 10 bases not matched to a gene. The CDR3 sequence: CASSVDRGPLRGYTF. Here the CDR3 DNA reads TGCGCCAGCAGCGTGGACAGGGGGCCCCTGAGGGGCTACACCTTC.

The rearrangement joins TRBV6-5 to TRBJ2-1; a weak D match, TRBD1 (5 bases). Germline CDR1 and CDR2: MNHEY and SVGAGI. This CDR3 has 13 amino acids. With 2 bases removed from V and 8 bases from J, the gap between germline ends came to 10 bases. The CDR3 nucleotides read TGTGCCAGCAGTTACGTGGGGCCGTATGAGCAGTTCTTC. Amino acid sequence: CASSYVGPYEQFF.

The J gene is TRBJ1-2, the V gene TRBV5-6, with 7 nucleotides matching TRBD1. The trim removed 3 bases at V and 3 bases at J, leaving 8 bases unmatched. The CDR3 has 15 amino acids. Per the germline V gene, CDR1 is SGHDT and CDR2 is YYEEEE. CDR3 protein: CASSSRQGRYYGYTF. For the CDR3, the DNA is TGTGCCAGCAGCTCACGACAGGGACGATACTATGGCTACACCTTC.

This chain joins TRBV9 and TRBJ2-3; 7 nucleotides align to TRBD2. V was pared by 0 bases and J by 1 base, with 2 bases of the junction left unmatched. Germline CDR1 is SGDLS and CDR2 is YYNGEE. This CDR3 comprises 15 residues. CDR3 sequence (DNA): TGTGCCAGCAGCGTAGACACTAGCGGCACAGATACGCAGTATTTT. Translating it yields CASSVDTSGTDTQYF.

V usage is TRBV6-1 and J usage is TRBJ2-7; D possibly corresponds to TRBD1 (5 bases). CDR3 length: 16 amino acids. Trimming pared 4 bases from V and 3 bases from J, leaving 19 bases between. Germline CDR1 is MNHNS and CDR2 is SASEGT. Here the CDR3 DNA reads TGTGCCAGCAGTGGGTGGGGCTGGGCTAAAAACTACGAGCAGTACTTC. Protein: CASSGWGWAKNYEQYF.

This sequence joins TRBV5-1 and TRBJ2-2, with a tentative D call TRBD2 (5 bases). Germline-derived CDR1 and CDR2 are SGHRS and YFSETQ. There are 15 residues in the CDR3. V was clipped by 2 bases and J by 7 bases, with 15 bases between them. The CDR3 region has the DNA TGCGCCAGCAGCTTATTCGAGTCCGGAGGCGGGGAGCTGTTTTTT. It encodes CASSLFESGGGELFF.

This clone has a single count. The V and J genes are TRBV15 and TRBJ2-2, with D possibly matching TRBD2 (5 bases). There are 14 residues in the CDR3. Germline V CDR1 and CDR2: LNHNV, YYDKDF (reference sequence). The V end lost 1 base, the J end lost 7 bases, and 10 bases lay between the germline ends. The CDR3 DNA reads TGTGCCACCAGCAGAGGGGAGACGGTCGGGGAGCTGTTTTTT. This translates into CATSRGETVGELFF.

The chain recombines TRBV5-1 with TRBJ2-2, with D maybe TRBD1 (6 bases). The CDR3 loop spans 16 amino acids. Germline V gene data show CDR1 as SGHRS and CDR2 as YFSETQ. V lost 1 base and J 0 bases, leaving 10 bases between the germline ends. CDR3 in DNA: TGCGCCAGCAGCTTGTGGGGACAACCGAACACCGGGGAGCTGTTTTTT. It codes for CASSLWGQPNTGELFF.

The chain is built from TRBV27 and TRBJ1-2, with 8 bases matching TRBD1. The CDR3 has 13 amino acids. Germline CDR1 and CDR2: MNHEY and SMNVEV (reference sequence). Germline trimming cut 5 bases from V and 8 bases from J; bases unmatched to any gene: 7. The CDR3: CASSIGTGRGYTF. CDR3 bases: TGTGCCAGCAGTATAGGGACAGGTCGGGGCTACACCTTC.

The rearrangement uses TRBV5-1 and TRBJ1-1, with D maybe TRBD1 (6 bases). V lost 3 bases to trimming and J lost 3 bases, with 9 bases between them. CDR3 size: 13 residues. The germline CDR1 and CDR2 sequences are SGHRS and YFSETQ. The CDR3 spells CASSSQGYTEAFF. Written as DNA, the CDR3 is TGCGCCAGCAGCTCCCAGGGGTACACTGAAGCTTTCTTT.

The rearrangement links TRBV19 to TRBJ2-2, with a weak D call TRBD2 (7 bases). V shed 7 bases and J shed 2 bases, with 20 bases lying between them. Germline V gene sequence: CDR1 LNHDA, CDR2 SQIVND (reference sequence). CDR3 length equals 17 residues. The CDR3 reads CASTMRGGAINTGELFF. As DNA, the CDR3 is TGTGCCAGTACCATGAGAGGGGGGGCCATAAACACCGGGGAGCTGTTTTTT.

The V call is TRBV18, the J call TRBJ2-3; 7 nucleotides match TRBD1. This CDR3 has 16 residues. The germline CDR1 and CDR2 sequences are KGHSH and LQKENI. V was clipped by 5 bases and J by 2 bases; unmatched bases: 10. This CDR3 is CASSISTGFHTDTQYF. CDR3 in DNA: TGTGCCAGCTCAATATCGACAGGGTTTCACACAGATACGCAGTATTTT.

About this clone: This specimen includes other DNA sequences encoding the same CDR3. DNA of the CDR3: TGTGCCAGCAAGGGGGTGGGAACAGATACGCAGTATTTT. It yields the protein CASKGVGTDTQYF. V is TRBV5-4 and J is TRBJ2-3, with D possibly matching TRBD1 (6 bases). The germline V and J ends were trimmed by 6 bases and 3 bases, with 11 bases remaining between them. CDR3 length equals 13 residues. Germline V gives CDR1 SGHNT, CDR2 YYREEE (reference sequence).

The gene calls are TRBV18 and TRBJ2-1, with TRBD2 matching 8 bases. Germline CDR1 is KGHSH and CDR2 is LQKENI. V lost 6 bases and J lost 6; bases outside the gene matches: 7. This CDR3 comprises 14 residues. CDR3 in DNA: TGTGCCAGCTCCACTAGCGGCGGGCCCAATGAGCAGTTCTTC. Protein product: CASSTSGGPNEQFF.

The V and J genes are TRBV6-1 and TRBJ2-7; maybe TRBD1 (6 bases). Trimming removed 7 bases from V and 2 bases from J, with 15 bases in between. The germline V gene encodes CDR1 MNHNS and CDR2 SASEGT. This CDR3 is built from 14 residues. This CDR3 is CASNYRQAPYEQYF. Here the CDR3 DNA reads TGTGCCAGCAATTACCGACAGGCCCCCTACGAGCAGTACTTC.

The V call is TRBV27, the J call TRBJ2-7; 9 bases are a match to TRBD1. The V gene's germline CDR1 is MNHEY and CDR2 SMNVEV (reference sequence). CDR3 length equals 15 residues. With V trimmed by 5 bases and J by 0 bases, 5 bases remained unmatched. CDR3 DNA sequence: TGTGCCAGCAGTCCGGGACAGGGTGGCTCCTACGAGCAGTACGTC. This codes for CASSPGQGGSYEQYV.